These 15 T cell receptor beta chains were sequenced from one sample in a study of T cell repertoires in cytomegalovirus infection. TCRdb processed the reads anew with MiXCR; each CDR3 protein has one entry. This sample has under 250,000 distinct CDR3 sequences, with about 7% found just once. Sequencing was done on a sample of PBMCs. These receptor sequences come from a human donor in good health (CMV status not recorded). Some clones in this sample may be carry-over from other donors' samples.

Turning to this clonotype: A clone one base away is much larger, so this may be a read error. The CDR3 region is CASSSGWDQPQHF. In nucleotides, the CDR3 is TGTGCCAGCAGCTCCGGGTGGGATCAGCCCCAGCATTTT. J is TRBJ1-5 and V is TRBV7-3; D gene uncertain. CDR3 length equals 13 residues. V was pared by 4 bases and J by 5 bases, with 9 bases between. Per the germline V gene, CDR1 is SGHTA and CDR2 is FQGTGA.

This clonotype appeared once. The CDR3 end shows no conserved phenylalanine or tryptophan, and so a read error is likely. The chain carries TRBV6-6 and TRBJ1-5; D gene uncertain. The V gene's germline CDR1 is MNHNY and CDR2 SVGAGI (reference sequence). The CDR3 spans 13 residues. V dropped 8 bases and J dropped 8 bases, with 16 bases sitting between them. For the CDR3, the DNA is TGTGCCAGCCGTGCCGTGGCCTGGGAGCCCCAGCATTCT. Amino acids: CASRAVAWEPQHS.

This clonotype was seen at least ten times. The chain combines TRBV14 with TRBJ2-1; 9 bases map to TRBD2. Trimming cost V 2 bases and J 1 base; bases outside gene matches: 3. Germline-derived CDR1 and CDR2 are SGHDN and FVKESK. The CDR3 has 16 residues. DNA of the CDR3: TGTGCCAGCAGCCAAAGACTAGCGGCTTCCTACAATGAGCAGTTCTTC. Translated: CASSQRLAASYNEQFF.

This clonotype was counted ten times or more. The CDR3 sequence is CTIRGVLDNEQFF. The DNA of the CDR3 is TGCACCATACGAGGGGTCCTCGACAATGAGCAGTTCTTC. The V gene is TRBV20-1, the J gene TRBJ2-1; either TRBD1 or TRBD2 may fit D (5 bases each). The CDR3 covers 13 residues. Germline CDR1 is DFQATT and CDR2 is SNEGSKA (reference sequence).

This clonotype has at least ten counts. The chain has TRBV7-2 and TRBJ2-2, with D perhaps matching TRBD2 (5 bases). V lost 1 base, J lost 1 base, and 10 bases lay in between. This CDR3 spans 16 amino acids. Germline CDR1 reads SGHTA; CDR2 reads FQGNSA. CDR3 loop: CASSLVGVGNTGELFF. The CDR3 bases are TGTGCCAGCAGCTTAGTCGGGGTAGGGAACACCGGGGAGCTGTTTTTT.

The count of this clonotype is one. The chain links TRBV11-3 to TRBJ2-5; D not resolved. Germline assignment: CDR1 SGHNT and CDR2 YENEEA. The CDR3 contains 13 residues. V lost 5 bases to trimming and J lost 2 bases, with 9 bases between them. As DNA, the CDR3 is TGTGCCAGCAGCCTCGACTTTCAAGAGACCCAGTACTTC. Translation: CASSLDFQETQYF.

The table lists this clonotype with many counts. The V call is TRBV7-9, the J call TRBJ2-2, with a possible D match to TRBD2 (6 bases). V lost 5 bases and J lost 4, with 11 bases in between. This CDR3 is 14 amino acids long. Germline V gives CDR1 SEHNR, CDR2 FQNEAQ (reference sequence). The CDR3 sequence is CASSRLVSTGELFF. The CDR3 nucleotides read TGTGCCAGCAGCCGACTAGTCTCCACCGGGGAGCTGTTTTTT.

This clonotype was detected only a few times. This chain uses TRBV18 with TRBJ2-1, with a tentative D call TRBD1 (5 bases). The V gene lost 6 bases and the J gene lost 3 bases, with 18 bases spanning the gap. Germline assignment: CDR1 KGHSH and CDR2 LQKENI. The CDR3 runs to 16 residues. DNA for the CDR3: TGTGCCAGCTCCATAAAACAGGTCTCGGACTACAATGAGCAGTTCTTC. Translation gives CASSIKQVSDYNEQFF. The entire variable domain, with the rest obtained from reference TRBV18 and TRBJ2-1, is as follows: NAGVMQNPRHLVRRRGQEARLRCSPMKGHSHVYWYRQLPEEGLKFMVYLQKENIIDESGMPKERFSAEFPKEGPSILRIQQVVRGDSAAYFCASSIKQVSDYNEQFFGPGTRLTVL.

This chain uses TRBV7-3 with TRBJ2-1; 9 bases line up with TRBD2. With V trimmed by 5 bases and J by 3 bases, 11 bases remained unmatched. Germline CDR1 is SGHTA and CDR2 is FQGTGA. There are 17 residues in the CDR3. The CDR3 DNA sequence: TGTGCCAGCAGCGCGGGGGGGGCGGGGGCCTACTACAATGAGCAGTTCTTC. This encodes CASSAGGAGAYYNEQFF. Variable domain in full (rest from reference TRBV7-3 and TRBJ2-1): GAGVSQTPSNKVTEKGKYVELRCDPISGHTALYWYRQSLGQGPEFLIYFQGTGAADDSGLPNDRFFAVRPEGSVSTLKIQRTERGDSAVYLCASSAGGAGAYYNEQFFGPGTRLTVL.

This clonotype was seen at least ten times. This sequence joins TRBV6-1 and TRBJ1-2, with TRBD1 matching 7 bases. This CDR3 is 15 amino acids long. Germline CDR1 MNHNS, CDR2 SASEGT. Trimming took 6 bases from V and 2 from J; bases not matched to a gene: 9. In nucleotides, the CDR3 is TGTGCCAGCAGGAATAACAGGGGACGAAACTATGGCTACACCTTC. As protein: CASRNNRGRNYGYTF.

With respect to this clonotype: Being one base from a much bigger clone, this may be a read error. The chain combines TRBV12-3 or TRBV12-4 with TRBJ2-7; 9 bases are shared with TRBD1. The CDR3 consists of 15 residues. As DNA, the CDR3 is TGTGTCAGCAGTTTCCCGGGACAGGGCATCTACGAGCAGTACTTC. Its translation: CVSSFPGQGIYEQYF.

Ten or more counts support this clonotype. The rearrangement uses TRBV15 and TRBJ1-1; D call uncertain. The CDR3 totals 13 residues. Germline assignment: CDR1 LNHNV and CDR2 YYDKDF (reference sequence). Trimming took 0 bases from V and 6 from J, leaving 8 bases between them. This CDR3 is CATSREVGSEAFF. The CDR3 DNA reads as TGTGCCACCAGCAGAGAGGTCGGCTCTGAAGCTTTCTTT.

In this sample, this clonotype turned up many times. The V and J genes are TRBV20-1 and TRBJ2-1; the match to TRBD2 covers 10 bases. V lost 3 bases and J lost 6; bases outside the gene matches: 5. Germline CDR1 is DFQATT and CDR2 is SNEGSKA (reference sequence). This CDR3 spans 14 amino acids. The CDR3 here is CSASASGGPNEQFF. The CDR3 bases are TGCAGTGCTAGTGCTAGCGGGGGCCCCAATGAGCAGTTCTTC.

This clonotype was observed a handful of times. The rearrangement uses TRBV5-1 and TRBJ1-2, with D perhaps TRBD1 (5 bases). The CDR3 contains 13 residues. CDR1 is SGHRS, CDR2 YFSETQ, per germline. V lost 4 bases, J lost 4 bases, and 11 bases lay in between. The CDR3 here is CASSNGTSYGYTF. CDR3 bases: TGCGCCAGCAGCAACGGGACCTCCTATGGCTACACCTTC. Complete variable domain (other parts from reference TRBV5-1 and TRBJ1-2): KAGVTQTPRYLIKTRGQQVTLSCSPISGHRSVSWYQQTPGQGLQFLFEYFSETQRNKGNFPGRFSGRQFSNSRSEMNVSTLELGDSALYLCASSNGTSYGYTFGSGTRLTVV.

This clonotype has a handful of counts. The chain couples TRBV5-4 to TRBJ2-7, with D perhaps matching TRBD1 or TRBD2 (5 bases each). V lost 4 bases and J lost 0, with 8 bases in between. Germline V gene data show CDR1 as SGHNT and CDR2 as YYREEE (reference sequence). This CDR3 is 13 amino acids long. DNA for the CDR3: TGTGCCAGCAGCCCAGGGAGCTCCTACGAGCAGTACTTC. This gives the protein CASSPGSSYEQYF. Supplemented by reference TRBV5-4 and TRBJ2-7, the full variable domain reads ETGVTQSPTHLIKTRGQQVTLRCSSQSGHNTVSWYQQALGQGPQFIFQYYREEENGRGNFPPRFSGLQFPNYSSELNVNALELDDSALYLCASSPGSSYEQYFGPGTRLTVT.